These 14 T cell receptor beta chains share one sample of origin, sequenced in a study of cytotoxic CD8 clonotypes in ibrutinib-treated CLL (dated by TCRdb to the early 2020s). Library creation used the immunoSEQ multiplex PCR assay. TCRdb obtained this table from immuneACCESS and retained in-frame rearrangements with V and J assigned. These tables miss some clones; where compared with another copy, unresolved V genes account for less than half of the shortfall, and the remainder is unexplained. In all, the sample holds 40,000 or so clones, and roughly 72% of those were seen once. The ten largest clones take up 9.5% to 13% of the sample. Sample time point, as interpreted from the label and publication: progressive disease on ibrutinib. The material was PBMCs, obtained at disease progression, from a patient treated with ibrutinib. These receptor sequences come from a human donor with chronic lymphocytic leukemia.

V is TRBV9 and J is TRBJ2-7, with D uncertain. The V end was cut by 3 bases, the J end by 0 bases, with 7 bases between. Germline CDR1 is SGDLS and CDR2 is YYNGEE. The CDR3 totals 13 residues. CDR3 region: CASSAPSSYEQYF. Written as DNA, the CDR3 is TGTGCCAGCAGCGCCCCGAGCTCCTACGAGCAGTACTTC.

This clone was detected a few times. CDR3 sequence (DNA): TGTGCCAGCAGCTTGGTGGGCAGAGACACCGGGGAGCTGTTTTTT. Residues: CASSLVGRDTGELFF. V and J are TRBV5-4 and TRBJ2-2; no clear D gene. The V end lost 0 bases, the J end lost 3 bases, and 9 bases lay between the germline ends. CDR1 SGHNT and CDR2 YYREEE come from the germline V gene (reference sequence). This CDR3 has 15 residues.

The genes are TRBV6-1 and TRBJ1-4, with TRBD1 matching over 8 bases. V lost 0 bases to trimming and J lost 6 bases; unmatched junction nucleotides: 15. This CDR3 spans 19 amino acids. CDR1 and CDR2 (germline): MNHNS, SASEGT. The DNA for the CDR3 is TGTGCCAGCAGTGAAGCACTTTTTTGGACAGGGAATGGAGATGAAAAACTGTTTTTT. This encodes CASSEALFWTGNGDEKLFF.

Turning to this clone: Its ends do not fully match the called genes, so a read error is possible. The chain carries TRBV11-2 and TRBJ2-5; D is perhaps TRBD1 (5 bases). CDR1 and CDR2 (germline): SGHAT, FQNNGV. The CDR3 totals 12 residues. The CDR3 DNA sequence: TGTGCCAGCAGCTCCAGGGCCAGGAATTTGCACTTC. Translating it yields CASSSRARNLHF.

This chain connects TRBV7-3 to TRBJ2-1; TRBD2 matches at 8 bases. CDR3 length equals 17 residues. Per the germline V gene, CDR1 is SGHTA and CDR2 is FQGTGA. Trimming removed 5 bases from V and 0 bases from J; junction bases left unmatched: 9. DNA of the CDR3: TGTGCCAGCAGCCTAGCGGGCGGGGCGAGCTCCTACAATGAGCAGTTCTTC. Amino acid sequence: CASSLAGGASSYNEQFF. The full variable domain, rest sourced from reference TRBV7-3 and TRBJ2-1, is GAGVSQTPSNKVTEKGKYVELRCDPISGHTALYWYRQSLGQGPEFLIYFQGTGAADDSGLPNDRFFAVRPEGSVSTLKIQRTERGDSAVYLCASSLAGGASSYNEQFFGPGTRLTVL.

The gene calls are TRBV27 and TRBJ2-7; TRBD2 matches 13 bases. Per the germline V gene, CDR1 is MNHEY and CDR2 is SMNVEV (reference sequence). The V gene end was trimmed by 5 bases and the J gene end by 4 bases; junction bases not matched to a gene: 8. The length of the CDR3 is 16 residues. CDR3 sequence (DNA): TGTGCCAGCAGTACCGTGGGACTAGCGGGACGATACGAGCAGTACTTC. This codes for CASSTVGLAGRYEQYF.

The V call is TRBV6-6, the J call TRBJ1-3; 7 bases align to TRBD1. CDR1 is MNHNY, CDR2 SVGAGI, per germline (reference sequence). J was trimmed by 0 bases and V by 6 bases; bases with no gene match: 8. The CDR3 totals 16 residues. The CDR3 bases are TGTGCCAGCAGCCCTAGATCAGGGGGCTCTGGAAACACCATATATTTT. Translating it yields CASSPRSGGSGNTIYF.

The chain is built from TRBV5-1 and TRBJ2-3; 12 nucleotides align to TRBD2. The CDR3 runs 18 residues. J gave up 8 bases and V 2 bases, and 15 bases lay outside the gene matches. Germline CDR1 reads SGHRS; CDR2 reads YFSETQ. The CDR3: CASSFLTGTSGYPSTQYF. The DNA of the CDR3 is TGCGCCAGCAGCTTTTTAACCGGGACTAGCGGGTACCCTAGTACGCAGTATTTT.

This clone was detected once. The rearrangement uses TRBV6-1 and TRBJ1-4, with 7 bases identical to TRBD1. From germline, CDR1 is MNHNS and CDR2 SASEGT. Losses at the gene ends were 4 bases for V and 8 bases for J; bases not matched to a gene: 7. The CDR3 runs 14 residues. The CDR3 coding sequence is TGTGCCAGCAGTGGACAGGGATTAAGGGAAAAACTGTTTTTT. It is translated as CASSGQGLREKLFF.

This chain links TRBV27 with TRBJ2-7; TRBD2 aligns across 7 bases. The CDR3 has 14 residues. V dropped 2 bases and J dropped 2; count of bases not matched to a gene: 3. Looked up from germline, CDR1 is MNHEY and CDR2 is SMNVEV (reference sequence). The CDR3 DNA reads TGTGCCAGCAGTTTAATGGGGGGGGCCTACGAGCAGTACTTC. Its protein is CASSLMGGAYEQYF.

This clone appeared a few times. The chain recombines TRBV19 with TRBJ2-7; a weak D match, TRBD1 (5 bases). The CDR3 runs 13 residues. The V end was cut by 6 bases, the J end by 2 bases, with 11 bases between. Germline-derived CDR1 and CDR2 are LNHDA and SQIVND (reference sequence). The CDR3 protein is CASSLQVTYEQYF. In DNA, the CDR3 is TGTGCCAGTAGCTTACAGGTGACCTACGAGCAGTACTTC.

CDR3 protein: CASGTGGEKLFF. The CDR3 coding sequence is TGTGCCAGCGGGACAGGGGGCGAAAAACTGTTTTTT. This chain connects TRBV6-1 to TRBJ1-4, with TRBD1 identical over 12 bases. The CDR3 spans 12 residues. The junction had 0 bases not matched to a gene; V was cut back by 8 bases and J by 8 bases. Per germline, CDR1 MNHNS and CDR2 SASEGT.

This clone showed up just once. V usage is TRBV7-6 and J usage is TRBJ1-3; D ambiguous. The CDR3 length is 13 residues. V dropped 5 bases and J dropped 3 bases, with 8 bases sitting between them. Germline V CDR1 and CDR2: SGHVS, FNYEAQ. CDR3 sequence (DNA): TGTGCCAGCAGCCCCGGAAGTGGAAACACCATATATTTT. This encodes CASSPGSGNTIYF.

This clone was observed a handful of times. CDR3 DNA: TGTGCCAGCAGCGGGGGGGTCAATCAGCCCCAGCATTTT. Protein: CASSGGVNQPQHF. The chain joins TRBV9 to TRBJ1-5; D perhaps matches TRBD1 (5 bases). The CDR3 consists of 13 residues. Trimming shortened V by 3 bases and J by 3 bases, and 7 bases separated the two germline ends. Germline lookup yields CDR1 SGDLS and CDR2 YYNGEE.